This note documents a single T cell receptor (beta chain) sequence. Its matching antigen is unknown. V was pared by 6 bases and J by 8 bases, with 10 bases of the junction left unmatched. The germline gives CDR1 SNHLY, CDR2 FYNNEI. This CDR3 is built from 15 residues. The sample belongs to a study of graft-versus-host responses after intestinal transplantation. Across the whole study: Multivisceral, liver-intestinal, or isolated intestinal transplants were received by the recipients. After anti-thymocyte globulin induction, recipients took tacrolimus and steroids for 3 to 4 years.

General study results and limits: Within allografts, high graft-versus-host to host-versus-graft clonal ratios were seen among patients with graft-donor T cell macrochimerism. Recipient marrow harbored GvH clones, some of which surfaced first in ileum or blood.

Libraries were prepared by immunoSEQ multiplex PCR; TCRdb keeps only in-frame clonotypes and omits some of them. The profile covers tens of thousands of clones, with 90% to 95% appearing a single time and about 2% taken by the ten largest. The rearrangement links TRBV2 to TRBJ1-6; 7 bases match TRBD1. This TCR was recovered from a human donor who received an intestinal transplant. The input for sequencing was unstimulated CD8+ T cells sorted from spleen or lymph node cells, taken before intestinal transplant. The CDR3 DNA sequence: TGTGCCAGCAGCGAAATCGGGACAGCGGATTCACCCCTCCACTTT. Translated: CASSEIGTADSPLHF.